This T cell receptor beta chain originates from a study of T cells in tumors after PD-1 blockade. Study background: On average, peripheral blood gave 100,000 to 140,000 TCR templates and 33,000 or so unique clonotypes. Study-wide results and limits: Some novel exhausted tumor clones appeared in pre-treatment blood, suggesting peripheral recruitment.

With regard to this clone: Its antigen is still unknown.

Trimming shortened V by 3 bases and J by 8 bases, and 13 bases separated the two germline ends. The CDR3 covers 14 residues. Germline CDR1 and CDR2: LNHDA and SQIVND (reference sequence). The data were produced by immunoSEQ multiplex PCR, yet TCRdb's version contains in-frame clones alone and is incomplete. This table holds tens of thousands of clones, roughly 78% found once. The receptor was derived from a human donor with basal cell carcinoma. The sequenced sample was PBMCs, obtained before anti-PD-1 treatment. This rearrangement joins TRBV19 to TRBJ1-4, with D perhaps matching TRBD1 (5 bases). CDR3 residues: CASSIGGDLEKLFF. The CDR3, as DNA: TGTGCCAGTAGTATTGGAGGGGACCTCGAAAAACTGTTTTTT.